This T cell receptor (beta chain) was obtained from a study of cytomegalovirus exposure and HLA in healthy donors. The CDR3 loop spans 15 amino acids. V was trimmed by 2 bases and J by 2 bases, leaving 12 bases between them. CDR1 and CDR2 (germline): SEHNR, FQNEAQ (reference sequence). Researchers ran the PCR with 60 Vbeta and 13 Jbeta primers. The method was immunoSEQ multiplex PCR; TCRdb's version includes in-frame clones alone and lacks a portion of them. This table has more than 150,000 clones, around three quarters appearing once. Sequencing was performed on PBMCs. The rearrangement joins TRBV7-9 to TRBJ1-2; D might be TRBD1 (6 bases). The TCR was taken from a woman younger than 45 in good health and CMV-seropositive. CDR3 bases: TGTGCCAGCAGCTTATTAGGGACATGGAACTATGGCTACACCTTC. It translates to CASSLLGTWNYGYTF.